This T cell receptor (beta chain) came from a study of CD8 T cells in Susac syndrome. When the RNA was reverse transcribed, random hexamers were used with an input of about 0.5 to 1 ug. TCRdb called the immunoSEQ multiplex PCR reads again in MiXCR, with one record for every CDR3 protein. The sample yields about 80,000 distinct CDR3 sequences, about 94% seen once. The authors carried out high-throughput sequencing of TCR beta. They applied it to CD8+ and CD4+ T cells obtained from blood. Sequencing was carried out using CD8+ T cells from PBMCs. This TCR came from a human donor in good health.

For the CDR3, the DNA is TGTGCCAGCAGCTCGCCGGGACAGGGATCTTATGAGCAGTTCTTC. As protein: CASSSPGQGSYEQFF. The chain is built from TRBV11-2 and TRBJ2-1; 9 bases align to TRBD1. After removal of 4 bases from V and 8 bases from J, the junction contained 9 bases not matched to a gene. Germline assignment: CDR1 SGHAT and CDR2 FQNNGV. CDR3 size: 15 residues.